This entry concerns a single T cell receptor beta chain. In germline, CDR1 is SGHVS, CDR2 FNYEAQ. This CDR3 comprises 14 residues. The ends were cut back, 2 bases at V and 2 bases at J, with 9 bases in the middle. This sample was taken from a study of control samples from healthy donors and cancer patients. The data were produced by immunoSEQ multiplex PCR, yet TCRdb's version contains in-frame clones alone and is incomplete. The data contain about 100,000 clones, around four fifths of them singletons. This TCR came from a man aged 25 to 40 in good health. The sample taken for sequencing was blood. The chain uses TRBV7-6 and TRBJ2-5, with unresolved D. CDR3 coding DNA: TGTGCCAGCAGCTTAAATCCGGGTCAAGAGACCCAGTACTTC. Its translation is CASSLNPGQETQYF.